This T cell receptor beta chain derives from a study of CD8+ T cells in alopecia areata. As for the study in general: The duration of tofacitinib was 6 to 18 months, with 6 months off drug afterward.

Investigators isolated RNA and reverse transcribed it into cDNA to act as the sequencing template. TCRdb's copy holds only in-frame clones and misses some; the assay was immunoSEQ multiplex PCR. In the table there are about 150,000 clones, nearly 55% of which are singletons. J lost 6 bases, V lost 5 bases, and 6 bases had no gene match. This CDR3 comprises 14 residues. CDR1 MNHEY and CDR2 SVGAGI come from the germline V gene. Concerning this clone: Its antigen is currently unknown.

General observations from the study: While patients received tofacitinib, many expanded lesional clones remained present in scalp and blood. Expanded CD8+ clones among the top 100, and scalp clonality, were significantly decreased by tofacitinib.

As to treatment: oral pan-JAK inhibitor, 5-10 mg twice daily. PBMCs served as the source from which CD4+ and CD8+ T cells were sorted. The sample consisted of CD8+ T cells sorted from blood, taken at week 4, from a patient treated with tofacitinib. The sequence came from a human donor with alopecia areata. The rearrangement links TRBV6-5 to TRBJ1-5; TRBD1 matches at 8 bases. The CDR3 bases are TGTGCCAGCAGTGCGGACAGGGAAGGTCAGCCCCAGCATTTT. Its translation: CASSADREGQPQHF.